The entry below describes one T cell receptor (beta chain). These data belong to a study of blood T cell repertoires in COVID-19. Study in general: Spain, Italy and the United States supplied samples that represented acute and convalescent COVID-19. Nucleic acid was either cDNA or gDNA, and it came from T cells, B-cell-depleted T cells, or PBMCs.

In the original workflow: Amplified reference gene primers provided the basis for estimating nucleated cell counts. Profiled with immunoSEQ multiplex PCR; TCRdb holds only in-frame clones, not every one. The V and J calls and clone size come from that table; D and trimming were worked out from the DNA. The sample lists fewer than 90,000 clones; about 95% were seen once. This clonotype was sampled from a human donor with active COVID-19. The donor label of this sample is uncertain. Sequenced material: peripheral blood.

CDR3: CASSLGQIQETQYF. The CDR3 DNA is TGTGCCAGCAGCTTGGGACAGATCCAAGAGACCCAGTACTTC. This chain uses TRBV7-9 with TRBJ2-5, with 7 bases that match TRBD1. Trimming at V came to 3 bases and at J to 1 base, leaving 2 bases not matched to a gene. CDR1 is SEHNR and CDR2 is FQNEAQ in the germline V gene (reference sequence). This CDR3 region has 14 residues.